This T cell receptor beta chain is drawn from a study of cytomegalovirus exposure and HLA in healthy donors (dated by TCRdb to about 2017). At the level of the whole study: A later analysis indicated that the 90 to 150 validation repertoires were generated on the platform also employed for the approximately 690 repertoires of the first cohort. The study aimed to test whether cataloging public T cell receptors could reveal signatures of past pathogen exposure. A separate validation cohort of roughly 120 different subjects was used in addition to the approximately 640-subject first cohort. The study combined high-throughput TCR immunosequencing, statistical association of individual TCRs with disease status, and machine learning to predict cytomegalovirus infection status. General conclusions and limits of the study: Most TCR sequences were observed very rarely across donors, whereas some public TCRs were present in many individuals. The classifier was reported to diagnose cytomegalovirus status with high specificity and sensitivity in both the original and validation cohorts. Subsequent analysis determined that TCRs grouped into clusters in the first cohort also showed a tendency toward co-occurrence across the approximately 120 validation repertoires, and about 94% of cluster scores exceeded 0. A later analysis had no HLA typing for the validation cohort, so co-occurrence there was scored across all 120 or so repertoires. A total of roughly 160 TCR beta chains were listed by the study as associated with cytomegalovirus. In vitro tests confirmed that three of the cytomegalovirus-associated TCR beta chains recognize cytomegalovirus antigens. The authors suggested that the approach could potentially be generalized to other disease states and immunological phenotypes.

CDR1 and CDR2, looked up from the germline V gene, are MNHEY and SVGAGI. V loses 6 bases of germline sequence and J loses 8 bases, and the interval between the two ends is 19 bases. Spanning cysteine to phenylalanine, the CDR3 consists of 14 amino acids. Only the CDR3 DNA stays, 42 bases, in frame from base 1. Receptor libraries were prepared by the immunoSEQ multiplex PCR assay. Regarding the original processing steps: A statistical classification framework was built for diagnosing cytomegalovirus status from the catalog of TCR beta chain sequences. TCRdb mirrors the immuneACCESS table, restricted to in-frame sequences. Some clones are absent from its copies; in checked studies, under half trace to an unresolved V gene, and the reason for the others is unknown. Clone size and V and J calls were adopted from that table, with D and trimming inferred from the DNA. This sample gives about 73,000 clones in total; roughly 95% of them show up just once. The ten largest clones add up to around 3% of the sample.

In regard to this clone: The specificity of this receptor is unknown. No quality values exist for individual bases; no much larger clone is one base distant.

Donors formed part of the validation cohort, which comprised 120 or so subjects and was distinct from the first cohort of 690 or so subjects. The chain uses TRBV6-5 and TRBJ1-2; no D segment can be confidently identified. The clonotype comes from a man between 18 and 35 years old in good health and CMV-seronegative. Material: PBMCs. CDR3 protein: CASSPIHHNFGYTF. Read as DNA, the sequence is TGTGCCAGCAGCCCAATCCACCACAATTTCGGCTACACCTTC.